Many counts were recorded for the clone carrying this TCR beta chain. The antigen is unknown. This sample stems from a study of HIV-infected patients and healthy controls. J gave up 2 bases and V 5 bases, and 13 bases lay outside the gene matches. Per the germline V gene, CDR1 is DFQATT and CDR2 is SNEGSKA (reference sequence). The CDR3 extends over 18 amino acids. Study results and limitations: Healthy controls carried many MAIT alpha-chain CDR3s, while HIV+ repertoires had few.

All unsorted peripheral T cells were captured because whole blood was used without fractionation. Alpha and beta constant-region primers primed reverse transcription of approximately 500 ng RNA. Each of the alpha and beta chains got its own library through chain-specific third strand synthesis with indices. TCRdb re-analysed the 5' RACE reads in MiXCR, keeping a single row per CDR3 protein. The repertoire holds about 8,500 distinct CDR3 sequences, with around 5.4% as singletons. The TCR was taken from an adult in good health. The chain has TRBV20-1 and TRBJ2-1; 12 nucleotides line up with TRBD2. Specimen: blood. The CDR3 region has the DNA TGCAGTGCTTGTTGGCCCCGACTAGCGGGGGACCCCTACAATGAGCAGTTCTTC. This translates into CSACWPRLAGDPYNEQFF.